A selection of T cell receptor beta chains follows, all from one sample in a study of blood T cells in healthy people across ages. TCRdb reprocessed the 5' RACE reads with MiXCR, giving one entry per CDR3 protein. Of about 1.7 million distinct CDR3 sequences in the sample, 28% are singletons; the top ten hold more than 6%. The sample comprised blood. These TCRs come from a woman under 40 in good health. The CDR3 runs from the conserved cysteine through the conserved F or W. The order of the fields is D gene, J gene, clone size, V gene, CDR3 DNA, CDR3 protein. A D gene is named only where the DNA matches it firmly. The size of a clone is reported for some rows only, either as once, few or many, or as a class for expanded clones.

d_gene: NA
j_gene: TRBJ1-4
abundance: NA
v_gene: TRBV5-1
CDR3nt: TGCGCCAGCAGCTTGGGGACAGTTGAAAAACGGTTTTTT
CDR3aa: CASSLGTVEKRFF

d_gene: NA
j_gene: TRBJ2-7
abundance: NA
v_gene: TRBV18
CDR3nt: TGTGCCAGCTCACTGATGGGGACAAACTACGAGCAGTACTTC
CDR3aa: CASSLMGTNYEQYF

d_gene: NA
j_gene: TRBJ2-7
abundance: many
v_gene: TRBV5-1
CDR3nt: TGCGCCAGCAGCTTGGGCCCCCTTCAACCCCCCTACGAGCAGTACTTC
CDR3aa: CASSLGPLQPPYEQYF

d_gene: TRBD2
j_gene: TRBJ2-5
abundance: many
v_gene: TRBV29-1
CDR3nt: TGCAGCGTTGAACCGGCCCCGGGAGGGGTAACCCAGTACTTC
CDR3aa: CSVEPAPGGVTQYF

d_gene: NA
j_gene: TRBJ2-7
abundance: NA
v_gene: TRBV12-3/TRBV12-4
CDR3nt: TGTGCCAGCAGTTCACTTGCCGAGCAGTACTTC
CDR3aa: CASSSLAEQYF

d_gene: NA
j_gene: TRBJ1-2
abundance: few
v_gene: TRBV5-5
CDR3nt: TGTGCCAGCAGCTTAGCTTATCCTAACTATGGCTACACCTTC
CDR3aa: CASSLAYPNYGYTF

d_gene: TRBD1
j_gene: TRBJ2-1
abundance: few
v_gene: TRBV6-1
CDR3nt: TGTGCCAGCATCCGACTAGGGACAGGATCGTTGGGCCCCTACAATGAGCAGTTCTTC
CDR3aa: CASIRLGTGSLGPYNEQFF

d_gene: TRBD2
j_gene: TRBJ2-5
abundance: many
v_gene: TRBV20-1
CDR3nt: TGCAGTGCTAGAGTAGCGGGAGACTTTAGGGAGTACTTC
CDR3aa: CSARVAGDFREYF

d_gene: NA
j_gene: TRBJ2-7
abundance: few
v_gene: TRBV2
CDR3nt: TGTGCCAGCAGTGTAGTTGACGAGCAGTACTTC
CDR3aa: CASSVVDEQYF

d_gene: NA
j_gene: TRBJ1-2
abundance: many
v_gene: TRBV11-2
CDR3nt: TGTGCCAGCAGCGCCACGACCGGGGGGGGCACAAAAGATGGCTACACCTTC
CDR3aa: CASSATTGGGTKDGYTF

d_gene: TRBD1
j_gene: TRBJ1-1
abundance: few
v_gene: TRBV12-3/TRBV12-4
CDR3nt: TGTGCCAGCAGCCCAGGGGGGAGAGCTTTCTTT
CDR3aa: CASSPGGRAFF

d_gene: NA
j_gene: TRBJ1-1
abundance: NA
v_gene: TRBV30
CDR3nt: TGTGCCTGGAGTGTACGGGGCACTGAAGCTTTCTTT
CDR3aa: CAWSVRGTEAFF

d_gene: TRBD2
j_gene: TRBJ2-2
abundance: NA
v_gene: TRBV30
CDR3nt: TGTGCCTGGAGTGCCGGGGACTATAATACCGGGGAGCTGTTTTTT
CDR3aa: CAWSAGDYNTGELFF

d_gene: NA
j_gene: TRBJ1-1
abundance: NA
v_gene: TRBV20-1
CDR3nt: TGCAGTGCTAGACCGCCTCACAGTGAAACTGAAGCTTTCTTT
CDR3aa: CSARPPHSETEAFF

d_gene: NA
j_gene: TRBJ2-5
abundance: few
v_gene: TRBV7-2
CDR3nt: TGTGCCAGCAGCTTACCCCAAGCGTGGGAGACCCAGTACTTC
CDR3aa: CASSLPQAWETQYF

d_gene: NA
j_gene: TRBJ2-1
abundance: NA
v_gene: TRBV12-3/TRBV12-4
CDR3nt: TGTGCCAGCAGTCCTCGGGGCCTCAGCTCCTACAATGAGCAGTTCTTC
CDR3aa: CASSPRGLSSYNEQFF

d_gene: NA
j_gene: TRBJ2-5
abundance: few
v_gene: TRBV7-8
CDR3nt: TGTGCCAGCAGCTTAGTGGTGGCTACCGGGAACCAAGAGACCCAGTACTTC
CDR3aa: CASSLVVATGNQETQYF

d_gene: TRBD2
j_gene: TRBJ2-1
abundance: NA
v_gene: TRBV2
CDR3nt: TGTGCCAGCAGTGACCCCGATTCGACTAGCGGGAGCCCGGATGAGCAGTTCTTC
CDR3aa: CASSDPDSTSGSPDEQFF

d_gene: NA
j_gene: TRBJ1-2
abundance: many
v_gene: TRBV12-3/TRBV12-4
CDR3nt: TGTGCCAGCAGAGGTGTCTATGGCTACACCTTC
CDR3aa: CASRGVYGYTF

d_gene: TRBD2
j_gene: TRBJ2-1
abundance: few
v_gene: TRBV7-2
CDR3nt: TGTGCCAGCAGCCCAAAGGGACTAGCGGGGGGAAATGAGCAGTTCTTC
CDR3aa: CASSPKGLAGGNEQFF

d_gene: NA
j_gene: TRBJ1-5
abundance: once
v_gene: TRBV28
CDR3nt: TGTGCCAGCAGTTTACCTAAGGGGGAGACAGGTCAGCCCCAGCATTTT
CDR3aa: CASSLPKGETGQPQHF

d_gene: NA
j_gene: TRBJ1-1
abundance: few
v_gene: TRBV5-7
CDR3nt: TGTGCCAGCAGCTTAGCAGGATCCTTCACTGAAGCTTTCTTT
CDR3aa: CASSLAGSFTEAFF

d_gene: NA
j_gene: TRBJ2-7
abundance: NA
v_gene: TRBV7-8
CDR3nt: TGTGCCAGCAGCTTATCCGGTTTTATCTACGATCAGTACTTC
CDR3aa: CASSLSGFIYDQYF

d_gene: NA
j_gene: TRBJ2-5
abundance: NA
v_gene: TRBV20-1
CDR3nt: TGCAGTGTTCCTCTAGGGGAGACCCAGTACTTC
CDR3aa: CSVPLGETQYF

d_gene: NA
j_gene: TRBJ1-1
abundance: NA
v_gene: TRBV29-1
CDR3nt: TGCAGCGTCGGGCCGCTCCGGGGCACTGAAGCTTTCTTT
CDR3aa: CSVGPLRGTEAFF

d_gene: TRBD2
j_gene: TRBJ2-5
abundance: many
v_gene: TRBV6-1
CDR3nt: TGTGCCAGCTGCGGAGAGACGCAGCGGGGGACCCAGTACTTC
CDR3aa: CASCGETQRGTQYF

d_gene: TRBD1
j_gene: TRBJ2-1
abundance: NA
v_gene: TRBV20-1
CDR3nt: TGCAGTGCTAGAGTAAGGACAGGGGGGAGGGTCAATGAGCAGTTCTTC
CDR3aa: CSARVRTGGRVNEQFF

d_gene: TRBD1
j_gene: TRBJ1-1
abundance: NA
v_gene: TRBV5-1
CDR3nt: TGCGCCAGCAGACCGCCGGGACAGGGGGCGCCTGAAGCTTTCTTT
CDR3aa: CASRPPGQGAPEAFF

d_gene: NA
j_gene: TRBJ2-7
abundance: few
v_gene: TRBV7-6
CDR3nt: TGTGCCAGCAGCTTAGAGGCGCGGGACACTGGCGAGAGGGAGCAGTACTTC
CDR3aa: CASSLEARDTGEREQYF

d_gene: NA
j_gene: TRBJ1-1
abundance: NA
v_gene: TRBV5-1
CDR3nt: TGCGCCAGCAGCGAGGGGGGTGTCACTGAAGCTTTCTTT
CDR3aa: CASSEGGVTEAFF

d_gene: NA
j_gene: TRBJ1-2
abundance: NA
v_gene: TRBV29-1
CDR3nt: TGCAGCGTCGATACAGGGCTCTATGGCTACACCTTC
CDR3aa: CSVDTGLYGYTF

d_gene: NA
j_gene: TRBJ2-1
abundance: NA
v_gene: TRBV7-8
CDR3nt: TGTGCCAGCAGCCCCAGATGGGACGCGTCCCACAATGAGCAGTTCTTC
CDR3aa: CASSPRWDASHNEQFF

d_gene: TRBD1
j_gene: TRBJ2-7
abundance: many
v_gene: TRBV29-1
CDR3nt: TGCAGCGTTGCACCCGGACAGGGGGTCTCCTACGAGCAGTACTTC
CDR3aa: CSVAPGQGVSYEQYF

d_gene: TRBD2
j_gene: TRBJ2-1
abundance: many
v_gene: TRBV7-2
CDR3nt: TGTGCCAGCAGCTTTAAAAGCGGGAGTGGGCAGTTCTTC
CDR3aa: CASSFKSGSGQFF

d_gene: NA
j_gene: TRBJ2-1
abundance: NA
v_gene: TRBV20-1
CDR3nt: TGCAGTGCGCGAAGTCCAGGAGGTACTGGGTACAATGAGCAGTTCTTC
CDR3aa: CSARSPGGTGYNEQFF

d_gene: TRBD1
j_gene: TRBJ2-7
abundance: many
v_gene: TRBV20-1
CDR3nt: TGCAGTGCTAGGCCCCTGACAGGGGCCCGGAGCTCCTACGAGCAGTACTTC
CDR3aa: CSARPLTGARSSYEQYF

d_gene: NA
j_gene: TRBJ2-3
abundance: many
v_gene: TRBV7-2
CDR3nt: TGTGCCAGCAGCTCCGTCCCCGGGACTTCTACGGGGAATACGCAGTATTTT
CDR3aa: CASSSVPGTSTGNTQYF

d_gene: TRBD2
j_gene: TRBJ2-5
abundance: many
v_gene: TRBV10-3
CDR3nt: TGTGCCATCATCCCCGGACTAGCGGGAGTAATACAGACCCAGTACTTC
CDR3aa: CAIIPGLAGVIQTQYF

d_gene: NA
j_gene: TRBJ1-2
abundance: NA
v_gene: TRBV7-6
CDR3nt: TGTGCCAGCAGCCCCCTTGAGACGGGGGCCTATGGCTACACCTTC
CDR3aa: CASSPLETGAYGYTF

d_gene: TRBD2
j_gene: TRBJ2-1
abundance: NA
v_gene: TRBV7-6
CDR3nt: TGTGCCAGCAGCTTAAGCGGGGGCGGGAGGGGGAATGAGCAGTTCTTC
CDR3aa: CASSLSGGGRGNEQFF

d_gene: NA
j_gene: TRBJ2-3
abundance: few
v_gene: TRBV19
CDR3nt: TGTGCCAGTAGTACCGCCCCCATCGGAGATACGCAGTATTTT
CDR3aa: CASSTAPIGDTQYF

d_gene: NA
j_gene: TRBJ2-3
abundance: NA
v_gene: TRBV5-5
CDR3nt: TGTGCCAGCAGCTTGGGGCCGAATGTGGGACTGACACCCACAGATACGCAGTATTTT
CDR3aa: CASSLGPNVGLTPTDTQYF

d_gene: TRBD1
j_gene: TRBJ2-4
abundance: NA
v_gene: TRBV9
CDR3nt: TGTGCCAGCAGCCTTAAGGGGTGGGACAGGGACAATGAGCAGTACTTC
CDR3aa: CASSLKGWDRDNEQYF

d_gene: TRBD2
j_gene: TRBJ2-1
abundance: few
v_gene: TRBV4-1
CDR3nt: TGCGCCAGCAGCCCGAACAGCGGGGGCGCTTACAATGAGCAGTTCTTC
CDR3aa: CASSPNSGGAYNEQFF

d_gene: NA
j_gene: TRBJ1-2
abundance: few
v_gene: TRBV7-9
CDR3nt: TGTGCCAGCAGCTTATGGGAGTTCAATGGCTACACCTTC
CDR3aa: CASSLWEFNGYTF

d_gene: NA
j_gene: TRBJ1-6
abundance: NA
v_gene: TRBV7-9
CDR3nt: TGTGCCAGCAGCTTAGGGGGCGTTTCACCCCTCCACTTT
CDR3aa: CASSLGGVSPLHF

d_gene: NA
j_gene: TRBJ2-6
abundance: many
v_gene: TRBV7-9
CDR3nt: TGTGCCAGCAGCTTAACGCCCTCTGGGGCCAACGTCCTGACTTTC
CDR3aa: CASSLTPSGANVLTF

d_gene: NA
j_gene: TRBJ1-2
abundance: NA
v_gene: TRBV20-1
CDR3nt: TGCAGTGCTGATACGGGTTATGGCTACACCTTC
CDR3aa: CSADTGYGYTF